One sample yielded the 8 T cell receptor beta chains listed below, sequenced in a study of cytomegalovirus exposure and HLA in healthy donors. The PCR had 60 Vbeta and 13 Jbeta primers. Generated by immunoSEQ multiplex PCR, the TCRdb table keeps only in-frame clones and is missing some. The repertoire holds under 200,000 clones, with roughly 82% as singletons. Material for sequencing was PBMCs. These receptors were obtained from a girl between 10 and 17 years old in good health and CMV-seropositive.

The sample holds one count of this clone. CDR3 protein: CASSLRGGVEFF. As DNA, the CDR3 is TGTGCCAGCAGTTTAAGGGGGGGAGTTGAGTTCTTC. The genes are TRBV28 and TRBJ2-1; tentative D call: TRBD2 (7 bases). CDR1 is MDHEN and CDR2 is SYDVKM in the germline V gene. The V and J ends lost 2 bases and 14 bases respectively, with 13 bases between them. This CDR3 contains 12 residues.

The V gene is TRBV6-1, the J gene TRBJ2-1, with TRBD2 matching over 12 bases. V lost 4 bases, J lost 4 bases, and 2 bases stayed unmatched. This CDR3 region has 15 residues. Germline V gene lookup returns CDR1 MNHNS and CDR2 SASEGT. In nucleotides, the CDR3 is TGTGCCAGCAGTGGAGGGACTAGCGGGTACAATGAGCAGTTCTTC. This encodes CASSGGTSGYNEQFF.

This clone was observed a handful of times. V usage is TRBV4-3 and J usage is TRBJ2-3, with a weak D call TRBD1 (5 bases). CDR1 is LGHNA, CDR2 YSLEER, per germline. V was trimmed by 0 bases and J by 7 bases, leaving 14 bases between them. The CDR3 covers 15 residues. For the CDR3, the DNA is TGCGCCAGCAGCCAAGATTGGCAGGGTGTATATACGCAGTATTTT. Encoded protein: CASSQDWQGVYTQYF.

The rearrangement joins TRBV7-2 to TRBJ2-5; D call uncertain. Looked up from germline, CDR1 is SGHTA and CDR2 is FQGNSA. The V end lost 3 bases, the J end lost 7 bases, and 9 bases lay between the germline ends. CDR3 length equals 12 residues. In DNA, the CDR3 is TGTGCCAGCAGCTTTTCAACTGGGACCCAGTACTTC. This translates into CASSFSTGTQYF.

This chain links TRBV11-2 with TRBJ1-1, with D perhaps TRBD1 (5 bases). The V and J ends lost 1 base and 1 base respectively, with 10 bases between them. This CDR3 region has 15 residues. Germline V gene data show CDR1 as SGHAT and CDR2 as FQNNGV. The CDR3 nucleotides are TGTGCCAGCAGCTTAGTTACCGGGGGGAACACTGAAGCTTTCTTT. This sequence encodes CASSLVTGGNTEAFF.

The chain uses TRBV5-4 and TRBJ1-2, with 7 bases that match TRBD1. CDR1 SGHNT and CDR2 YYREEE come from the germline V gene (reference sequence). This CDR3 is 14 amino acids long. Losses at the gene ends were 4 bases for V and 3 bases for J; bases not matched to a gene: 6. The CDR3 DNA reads TGTGCCAGCAGCCAGGGGGGCGGGGACTATGGCTACACCTTC. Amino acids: CASSQGGGDYGYTF.

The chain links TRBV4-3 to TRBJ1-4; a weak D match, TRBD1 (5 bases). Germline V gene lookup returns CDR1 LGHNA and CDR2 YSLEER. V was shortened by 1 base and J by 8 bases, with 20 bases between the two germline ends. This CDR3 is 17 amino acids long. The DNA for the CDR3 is TGCGCCAGCAGCCAAGCGGCGAGGAGGGGTGGTACCGAAAAACTGTTTTTT. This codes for CASSQAARRGGTEKLFF.

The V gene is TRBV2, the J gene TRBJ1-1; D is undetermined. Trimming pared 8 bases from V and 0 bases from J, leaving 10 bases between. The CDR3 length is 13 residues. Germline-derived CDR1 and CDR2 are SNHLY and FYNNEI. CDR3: CASGREMNTEAFF. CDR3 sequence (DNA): TGTGCCAGCGGGAGAGAAATGAACACTGAAGCTTTCTTT. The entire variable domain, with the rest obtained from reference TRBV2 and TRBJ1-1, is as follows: EPEVTQTPSHQVTQMGQEVILRCVPISNHLYFYWYRQILGQKVEFLVSFYNNEISEKSEIFDDQFSVERPDGSNFTLKIRSTKLEDSAMYFCASGREMNTEAFFGQGTRLTVV.